The 27 T cell receptor beta chains below come from one sample, sequenced in a study of T cell changes during pregnancy in multiple sclerosis. Some clones are missing from TCRdb's copy, which holds only in-frame ones; the method was immunoSEQ multiplex PCR. The table has approximately 40,000 clones, around nine tenths seen once. The material was peripheral blood, obtained in the first trimester of pregnancy. The source is a female donor in good health, enrolled as a control in a pregnancy study.

The genes are TRBV5-1 and TRBJ2-7; 7 bases match TRBD1. The J segment lost 2 bases and the V segment lost 2 bases, leaving 4 bases of the junction unmatched. Germline-derived CDR1 and CDR2 are SGHRS and YFSETQ. This CDR3 comprises 14 residues. CDR3: CASSLQGLPYEQYF. CDR3 DNA sequence: TGCGCCAGCAGCTTACAGGGGCTCCCCTACGAGCAGTACTTC.

This chain links TRBV23-1 with TRBJ2-1; TRBD2 might be the D (5 bases). TRBV23-1 is an ORF, and what it does is uncertain. Trimming took off 3 bases at V and 6 bases at J, with 21 bases between the two ends. The CDR3 runs 17 residues. CDR3 nucleotides: TGCGCCAGCAGTCAGATTCGATCACTCTCGAGGGTCAATGAGCAGTTCTTC. Residues: CASSQIRSLSRVNEQFF.

The V and J genes are TRBV12-5 and TRBJ2-3; no clear D. Germline V lookup: CDR1 LGHNT, CDR2 FRNRAP. The CDR3 contains 11 residues. Trimming pared 8 bases from V and 3 bases from J, leaving 6 bases between. The CDR3 loop is CASTRTDTQYF. The CDR3 DNA reads TGTGCTAGTACGCGGACAGATACGCAGTATTTT.

The V and J genes are TRBV27 and TRBJ1-6; D gene ambiguous. The CDR3 extends over 19 amino acids. Germline lookup yields CDR1 MNHEY and CDR2 SMNVEV (reference sequence). Trimming stripped 0 bases from V and 0 bases from J, with 15 bases between. This chain's CDR3 is CASSLSWSTLSSYNSPLHF. CDR3 nucleotides: TGTGCCAGCAGTTTATCATGGAGCACCTTGAGCTCCTATAATTCACCCCTCCACTTT.

The chain couples TRBV28 to TRBJ1-5; TRBD1 might be the D (5 bases). The V end lost 10 bases, the J end lost 7 bases, and 20 bases lay between the germline ends. The CDR3 totals 14 residues. The V gene's germline CDR1 is MDHEN and CDR2 SYDVKM. CDR3 nucleotide sequence: TGTGCCATAACCGGACAAGCCGGGGGACAGCCCCAGCATTTT. Amino acids: CAITGQAGGQPQHF.

The chain uses TRBV7-2 and TRBJ1-2, with a tentative D call TRBD1 (6 bases). CDR1 is SGHTA, CDR2 FQGNSA, per germline. The germline V and J ends were trimmed by 7 bases and 4 bases, with 19 bases remaining between them. This CDR3 region has 15 residues. The chain's CDR3 is CASKSRRQASYGYTF. The DNA of the CDR3 is TGTGCCAGCAAGAGCCGTCGACAGGCCAGCTATGGCTACACCTTC.

The V and J genes are TRBV21-1 and TRBJ1-5; TRBD1, the table's D call, was not compared with the DNA. TRBV21-1 is marked as a pseudogene. CDR3 length equals 16 residues. Written as DNA, the CDR3 is TGTGCCAGCAGCAAACGTACAGCAATTAGCAATCAGCCCCAGCATTTT. It specifies CASSKRTAISNQPQHF.

The chain employs TRBV7-8 and TRBJ1-2; D ambiguous. Trimming left V 1 base short and J 2 bases short, with 11 bases between. The germline gives CDR1 SGHVS, CDR2 FQNEAQ. The CDR3 length is 15 residues. The CDR3 DNA reads as TGTGCCAGCAGCTTAGGAGGGTTGGTGAACTATGGCTACACCTTC. This codes for CASSLGGLVNYGYTF.

This sequence joins TRBV7-9 and TRBJ2-4, with D perhaps matching TRBD1 (6 bases). CDR3 length: 17 amino acids. V was cut by 3 bases and J by 4 bases, with 19 bases left in between. Germline CDR1 reads SEHNR; CDR2 reads FQNEAQ (reference sequence). CDR3 bases: TGTGCCAGCAGCTTTGCTAGGACAGATAGGGCGAAAAACATTCAGTACTTC. Protein sequence: CASSFARTDRAKNIQYF.

This chain links TRBV2 with TRBJ2-1, with 9 bases lining up with TRBD2. The CDR3 loop spans 14 amino acids. V trimming: 7 bases; J trimming: 3 bases; junction bases outside the gene matches: 4. Germline loops: CDR1 SNHLY, CDR2 FYNNEI. As DNA, the CDR3 is TGTGCCAGCATAGAAGCGGGGGGCTACAATGAGCAGTTCTTC. It encodes CASIEAGGYNEQFF. Combining the CDR3 with reference TRBV2 and TRBJ2-1 gives the whole variable domain EPEVTQTPSHQVTQMGQEVILRCVPISNHLYFYWYRQILGQKVEFLVSFYNNEISEKSEIFDDQFSVERPDGSNFTLKIRSTKLEDSAMYFCASIEAGGYNEQFFGPGTRLTVL.

V is TRBV11-2 and J is TRBJ2-2; a possible D gene is TRBD2 (5 bases). This CDR3 contains 13 residues. Trimming shortened V by 2 bases and J by 5 bases, and 6 bases separated the two germline ends. In germline, CDR1 is SGHAT, CDR2 FQNNGV. Here the CDR3 reads CASSLRETGELFF. For the CDR3, the DNA is TGTGCCAGCAGCTTACGGGAAACCGGGGAGCTGTTTTTT.

V usage is TRBV7-2 and J usage is TRBJ2-3, with 11 bases matching TRBD2. V shed 5 bases and J 2 bases; nucleotides not matched to a gene: 6. The CDR3 is made up of 16 amino acids. CDR1 is SGHTA and CDR2 is FQGNSA in the germline V gene. The CDR3 sequence is CASSDGLAGYTDTQYF. The CDR3 DNA is TGTGCCAGCAGCGACGGACTAGCGGGTTACACAGATACGCAGTATTTT.

In this sample, this clone turned up once. The chain employs TRBV6-5 and TRBJ1-5; D is perhaps TRBD1 (6 bases). Germline CDR1 and CDR2: MNHEY and SVGAGI. Trimming stripped 0 bases from V and 6 bases from J, with 12 bases between. This CDR3 has 15 amino acids. The DNA of the CDR3 is TGTGCCAGCAGTTACTCAAACAGGGTGACTCAGCCCCAGCATTTT. It is translated as CASSYSNRVTQPQHF.

The chain has TRBV5-4 and TRBJ2-1; perhaps TRBD1 as D (6 bases). Germline lookup yields CDR1 SGHNT and CDR2 YYREEE (reference sequence). The CDR3 extends over 13 amino acids. V was clipped by 0 bases and J by 5 bases, with 6 bases between them. This CDR3 is CASSLDRDNEQFF. The CDR3 DNA reads as TGTGCCAGCAGCTTGGACAGGGACAATGAGCAGTTCTTC.

This chain connects TRBV11-2 to TRBJ1-3, with unresolved D. This CDR3 has 13 residues. Trimming stripped 2 bases from V and 4 bases from J, with 6 bases between. Germline CDR1 is SGHAT and CDR2 is FQNNGV. The CDR3 protein is CASSLQAGNTIYF. The CDR3 DNA follows: TGTGCCAGCAGCTTACAGGCCGGAAACACCATATATTTT.

The chain links TRBV6-5 to TRBJ1-2, with D possibly matching TRBD1 (6 bases). Trimming shortened V by 7 bases and J by 4 bases, and 16 bases separated the two germline ends. The CDR3 runs 14 residues. The germline V gene encodes CDR1 MNHEY and CDR2 SVGAGI. CDR3 in amino acids: CASKPPGESYGYTF. CDR3 coding DNA: TGTGCCAGCAAACCTCCAGGGGAAAGCTATGGCTACACCTTC.

The chain joins TRBV14 to TRBJ1-4; D is undetermined. Per germline, CDR1 SGHDN and CDR2 FVKESK. Deletions cut 1 base from V and 5 bases from J, with 11 bases between. CDR3 size: 15 residues. The CDR3 spells CASSQAASGNEKLFF. The DNA for the CDR3 is TGTGCCAGCAGCCAAGCCGCCTCCGGGAATGAAAAACTGTTTTTT.

The chain has TRBV6-1 and TRBJ2-2; the D gene is possibly TRBD2 (6 bases). The CDR3 spans 14 residues. Germline V lookup: CDR1 MNHNS, CDR2 SASEGT. V was cut by 9 bases and J by 5 bases, with 16 bases left in between. The CDR3 region is CASNGRGETGELFF. CDR3 nucleotides: TGTGCCAGTAACGGGCGGGGAGAAACCGGGGAGCTGTTTTTT.

J is TRBJ2-7 and V is TRBV11-2; D perhaps matches TRBD1 (6 bases). This CDR3 comprises 14 residues. Per the germline V gene, CDR1 is SGHAT and CDR2 is FQNNGV. Trimming removed 5 bases from V and 7 bases from J, with 18 bases in between. CDR3 amino acids: CASSPRDTLAEQYF. CDR3 nucleotides: TGTGCCAGCAGCCCCCGGGACACCCTCGCGGAGCAGTACTTC.

J is TRBJ2-1 and V is TRBV7-9; 7 nucleotides align to TRBD2. CDR1 SEHNR and CDR2 FQNEAQ come from the germline V gene (reference sequence). The CDR3 consists of 16 residues. With V trimmed by 5 bases and J by 6 bases, 13 bases remained unmatched. CDR3 sequence (DNA): TGTGCCAGCAGCCCCTTCGGGGGAGGGGTGGGCAATGAGCAGTTCTTC. This codes for CASSPFGGGVGNEQFF.

V usage is TRBV5-1 and J usage is TRBJ2-7; a possible D gene is TRBD2 (5 bases). The germline V and J ends were trimmed by 0 bases and 7 bases, with 17 bases remaining between them. This CDR3 contains 15 residues. Germline V CDR1 and CDR2: SGHRS, YFSETQ. CDR3: CASSLAGLRSGEQYF. DNA for the CDR3: TGCGCCAGCAGCTTGGCGGGCCTTCGATCGGGGGAGCAGTACTTC.

This chain uses TRBV25-1 with TRBJ2-1; D unclear. Germline V CDR1 and CDR2: MGHDK, SYGVNS. The V and J ends lost 3 bases and 10 bases respectively, with 22 bases between them. CDR3 length equals 16 residues. CDR3 loop: CASSERRGIVEVEQFF. CDR3 nucleotides: TGTGCCAGCAGTGAGCGTCGCGGTATAGTTGAGGTCGAGCAGTTCTTC.

To note about this clone: At one end, the junction sequence differs from germline, possibly due to a read error. V and J are TRBV5-8 and TRBJ1-3; the D is unclear. Germline values: CDR1 SGHTS, CDR2 YDEGEE. This CDR3 spans 9 amino acids. CDR3 coding DNA: TGTGCCAGCAGCTTTGAACGGAGATTT. Translation: CASSFERRF. The entire variable domain, with the rest obtained from reference TRBV5-8 and TRBJ1-3, is as follows: EAGVTQSPTHLIKTRGQQATLRCSPISGHTSVYWYQQALGLGLQFLLWYDEGEERNRGNFPPRFSGRQFPNYSSELNVNALELEDSALYLCASSFERRFGEGSWLTVV.

The chain combines TRBV9 with TRBJ2-5; D is unclear. The ends were cut back, 0 bases at V and 4 bases at J, with 7 bases in the middle. This CDR3 has 13 amino acids. Germline values: CDR1 SGDLS, CDR2 YYNGEE. For the CDR3, the DNA is TGTGCCAGCAGCGTAGACCGCGGAGAGACCCAGTACTTC. Encoded protein: CASSVDRGETQYF.

The chain is built from TRBV6-4 and TRBJ1-2; TRBD1 matches 10 bases. V shed 2 bases, J shed 6 bases, and the junction held 3 bases outside the gene matches. CDR3 size: 14 residues. Germline V gene lookup returns CDR1 MRHNA and CDR2 SNTAGT. CDR3 coding DNA: TGTGCCAGCAGTGACGGACAGGGGGGGGATGGCTACACCTTC. Amino acid sequence: CASSDGQGGDGYTF.

This chain joins TRBV30 and TRBJ1-1; possible D gene TRBD1, 6 bases. Germline CDR1 GTSNPN, CDR2 SVGIG (reference sequence). The length of the CDR3 is 15 residues. Between the trimmed V and J ends, which lost 1 base and 2 bases, there was a span of 14 bases. The CDR3 loop reads CAWSEYDRLNTEAFF. DNA for the CDR3: TGTGCCTGGAGTGAATACGACAGGTTAAACACTGAAGCTTTCTTT. Looking up the rest from reference TRBV30 and TRBJ1-1 gives the full variable domain: SQTIHQWPATLVQPVGSPLSLECTVEGTSNPNLYWYRQAAGRGLQLLFYSVGIGQISSEVPQNLSASRPQDRQFILSSKKLLLSDSGFYLCAWSEYDRLNTEAFFGQGTRLTVV.

The chain joins TRBV7-9 to TRBJ2-4, with a weak D call TRBD2 (7 bases). V shed 0 bases and J shed 4 bases, with 22 bases lying between them. CDR1 is SEHNR and CDR2 is FQNEAQ in the germline V gene (reference sequence). CDR3 size: 19 residues. The CDR3 reads CASSLAALGGRPEKNIQYF. The CDR3 region has the DNA TGTGCCAGCAGCTTAGCGGCTCTCGGGGGGCGCCCTGAGAAAAACATTCAGTACTTC. Using reference TRBV7-9 and TRBJ2-4 for the parts outside the CDR3, the full variable domain is DTGVSQNPRHKITKRGQNVTFRCDPISEHNRLYWYRQTLGQGPEFLTYFQNEAQLEKSRLLSDRFSAERPKGSFSTLEIQRTEQGDSAMYLCASSLAALGGRPEKNIQYFGAGTRLSVL.